This T cell receptor (beta chain) was sequenced for a study of blood T cell repertoires in COVID-19 (dated by TCRdb to about 2020). General notes on the study: Samples from collaborators originated in the United States, Italy and Spain and spanned both the acute and convalescent phases of COVID-19. The material from the prospective study consisted of cDNA or gDNA derived from T cells, B-cell-depleted T cells, or PBMCs. A freely available public database, intended as a resource for researchers studying the immune response to SARS-CoV-2, is where the repertoires were released. Where available, HLA class I and class II types were taken from metadata supplied by the sample provider and were not determined by assay-based typing. The samples were drawn from the first 160 participants of the ongoing ImmuneRACE study and from 1,254 subjects provided by 6 global collaborators. Subjects who had been exposed to COVID-19, were actively infected with it, or had recovered from it provided the deeply sampled blood TCRbeta repertoires that made up the dataset. Sample metadata almost always included a de-identified subject ID, COVID-19 status, age in years and sex.

The germline V gene (reference sequence) sets CDR1 to MNHEY and CDR2 to SMNVEV. From the cysteine through the phenylalanine, the CDR3 covers 16 amino acids. Kept here is only the CDR3 DNA, which spans 48 bases and is read in frame from base 1. Germline trimming: 0 bases from V, 1 base from J; junction bases outside gene matches: 6. TCRbeta CDR3 regions were amplified from genomic DNA by means of the immunoSEQ Assay, a bias-controlled multiplex PCR. The study's processing was this. Nucleated cell counts per sample were estimated from amplification of reference gene primers within the assay. To quantify the absolute abundance of each unique TCRbeta CDR3 rearrangement, sequence reads were collapsed and filtered. For each sample, productive Simpson clonality was calculated by taking the square root of Simpson's diversity index across productive rearrangements. Sourced from immuneACCESS, this table was stored by TCRdb with only in-frame sequences that have V and J called. A share of the clones is absent; for the studies checked, an unresolved V gene accounts for under half, and the remainder has no known explanation. The V and J calls and clone size are taken from that table; D and trimming were inferred from the DNA. For this sample the table gives about 110,000 clones, of which 85% to 90% were detected only once. The ten top clones hold roughly 1% of the sample.

Comment on this clone: The antigen it recognizes is unknown. No base quality values were provided; no much bigger clone lies one nucleotide off.

Each collaborating institution followed its own protocols to collect whole blood in K2EDTA tubes. For TCRbeta analysis, collaborators shipped samples as frozen whole blood, isolated PBMCs, or DNA extracted from either of those sample types. Results the study describes overall, beyond this receptor: How much clinical and demographic metadata was included differed by source and by participant, and the metadata was provided uncurated.

The chain joins TRBV27 to TRBJ2-7; 7 middle bases align to TRBD2. This TCR derives from a woman between 50 and 59 years old with active or convalescent COVID-19. Sample: peripheral blood. This receptor has the CDR3 CASSLSPFGGSYEQYF. The DNA is TGTGCCAGCAGTTTATCGCCTTTCGGGGGGTCCTACGAGCAGTACTTC.